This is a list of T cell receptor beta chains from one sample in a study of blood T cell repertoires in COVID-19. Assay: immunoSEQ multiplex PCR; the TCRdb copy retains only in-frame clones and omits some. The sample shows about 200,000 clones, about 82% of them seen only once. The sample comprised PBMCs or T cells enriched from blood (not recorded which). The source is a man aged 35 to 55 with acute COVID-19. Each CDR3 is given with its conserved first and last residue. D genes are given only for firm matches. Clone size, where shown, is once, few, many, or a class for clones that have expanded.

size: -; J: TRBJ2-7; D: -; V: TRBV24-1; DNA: TGTGCCACCAGACGGGGGGCGGGATCCTACGAGCAGTACTTC; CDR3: CATRRGAGSYEQYF
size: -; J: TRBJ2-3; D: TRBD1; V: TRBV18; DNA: TGTGCCAGCTCACCATATTGGGACAGGGGGCGCGTTACGCAGTATTTT; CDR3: CASSPYWDRGRVTQYF
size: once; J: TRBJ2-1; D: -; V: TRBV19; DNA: TGTGCCAGTAGTATAGTCCCGGGCAATGAGCAGTTCTTC; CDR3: CASSIVPGNEQFF
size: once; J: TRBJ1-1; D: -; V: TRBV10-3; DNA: TGTGCCATCAGTGAGATTTCATCGAACACTGAAGCTTTCTTT; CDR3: CAISEISSNTEAFF
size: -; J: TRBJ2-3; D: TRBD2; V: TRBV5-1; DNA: TGCGCCAGCCGCCGGGGGGTTGACACAGATACGCAGTATTTT; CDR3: CASRRGVDTDTQYF
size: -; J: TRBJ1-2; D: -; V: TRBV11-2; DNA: TGTGCCAGCAGCAAAGGTGGGCTAGCCTCTGGCTACACCTTC; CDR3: CASSKGGLASGYTF
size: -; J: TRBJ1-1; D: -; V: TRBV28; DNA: TGTGCCAGCAGTTTATTAGACACTGAAGCTTTCTTT; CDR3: CASSLLDTEAFF
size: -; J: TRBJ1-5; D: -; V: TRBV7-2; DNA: TGTGCCAGCAGCTTAGGGGTCGGGAGCAATCAGCCCCAGCATTTT; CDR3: CASSLGVGSNQPQHF
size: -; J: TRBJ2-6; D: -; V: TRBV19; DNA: TGTGCCAGTAGTCCCTGGGGCAGAGACTCTGGGGCCAACGTCCTGACTTTC; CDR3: CASSPWGRDSGANVLTF
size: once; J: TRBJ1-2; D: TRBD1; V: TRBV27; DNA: TGTGCCAGCAGGATAGGACAGGGAAACTATGGCTACACCTTC; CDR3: CASRIGQGNYGYTF
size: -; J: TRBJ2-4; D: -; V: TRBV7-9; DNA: TGTGCCAGCAGCTCCGGGGGAAACCAAAACATTCAGTACTTC; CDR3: CASSSGGNQNIQYF
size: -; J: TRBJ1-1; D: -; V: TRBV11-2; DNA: TGTGCCAGCAGCCATGGGGGGAGGACTGAAGCTTTCTTT; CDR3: CASSHGGRTEAFF
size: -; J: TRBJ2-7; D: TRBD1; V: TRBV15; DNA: TGTGCCACCAGCGCGCGACAGGGGGGAGAGGAAGAGCAGTACTTC; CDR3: CATSARQGGEEEQYF
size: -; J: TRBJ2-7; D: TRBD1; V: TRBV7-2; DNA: TGTGCCAGCAGCTCCCAACCGGGACAGGGGCTGTATGAGCAGTACTTC; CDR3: CASSSQPGQGLYEQYF